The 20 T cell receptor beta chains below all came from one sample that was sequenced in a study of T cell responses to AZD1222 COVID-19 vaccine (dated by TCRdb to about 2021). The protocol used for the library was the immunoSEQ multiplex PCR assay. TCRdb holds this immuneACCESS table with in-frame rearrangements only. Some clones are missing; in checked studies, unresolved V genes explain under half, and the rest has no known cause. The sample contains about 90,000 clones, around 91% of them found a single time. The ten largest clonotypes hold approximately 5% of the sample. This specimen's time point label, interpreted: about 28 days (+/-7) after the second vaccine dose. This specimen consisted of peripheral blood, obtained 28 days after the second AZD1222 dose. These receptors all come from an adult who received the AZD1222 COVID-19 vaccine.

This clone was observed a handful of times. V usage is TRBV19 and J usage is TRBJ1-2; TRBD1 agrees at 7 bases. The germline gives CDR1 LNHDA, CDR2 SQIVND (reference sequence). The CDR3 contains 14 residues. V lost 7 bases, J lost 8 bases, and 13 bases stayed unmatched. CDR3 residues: CASIAPGGLRGYTF. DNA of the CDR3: TGTGCCAGTATCGCCCCAGGGGGACTTCGGGGCTACACCTTC.

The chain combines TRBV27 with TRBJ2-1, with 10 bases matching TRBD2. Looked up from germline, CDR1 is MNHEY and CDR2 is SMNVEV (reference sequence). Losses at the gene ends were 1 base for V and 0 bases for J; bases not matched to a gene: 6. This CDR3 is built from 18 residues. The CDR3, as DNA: TGTGCCAGCAGTTTATTCCTAGCGGGGGTTGGCTCCTACAATGAGCAGTTCTTC. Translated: CASSLFLAGVGSYNEQFF.

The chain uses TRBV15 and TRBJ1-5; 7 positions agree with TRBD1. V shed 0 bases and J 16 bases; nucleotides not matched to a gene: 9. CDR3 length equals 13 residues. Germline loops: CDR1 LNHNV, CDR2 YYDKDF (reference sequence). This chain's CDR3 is CATSRDHGDSSHF. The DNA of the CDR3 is TGTGCCACCAGCAGAGATCACGGGGACAGTTCACATTTT.

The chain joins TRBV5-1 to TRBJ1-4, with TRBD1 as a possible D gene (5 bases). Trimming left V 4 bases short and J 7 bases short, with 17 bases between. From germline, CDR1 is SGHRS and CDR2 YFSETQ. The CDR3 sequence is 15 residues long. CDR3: CASSPRAGGGEKLFF. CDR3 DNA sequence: TGCGCCAGCAGCCCCCGGGCCGGGGGAGGTGAAAAACTGTTTTTT.

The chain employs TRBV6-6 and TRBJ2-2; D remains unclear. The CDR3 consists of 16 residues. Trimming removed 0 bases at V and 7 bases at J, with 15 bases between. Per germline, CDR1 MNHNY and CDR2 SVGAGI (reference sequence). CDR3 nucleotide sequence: TGTGCCAGCAGTTACTCCCCGACCGCTCGAGGCGGGGAGCTGTTTTTT. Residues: CASSYSPTARGGELFF.

The CDR3 sequence is CASSLFGQGANNSPLHF. The CDR3 DNA reads as TGTGCCAGCAGCTTATTCGGGCAGGGCGCCAATAATTCACCCCTCCACTTT. V usage is TRBV7-2 and J usage is TRBJ1-6; D might be TRBD1 (5 bases). The CDR3 runs 17 residues. The ends were cut back, 2 bases at V and 5 bases at J, with 16 bases in the middle. Germline V gene sequence: CDR1 SGHTA, CDR2 FQGNSA.

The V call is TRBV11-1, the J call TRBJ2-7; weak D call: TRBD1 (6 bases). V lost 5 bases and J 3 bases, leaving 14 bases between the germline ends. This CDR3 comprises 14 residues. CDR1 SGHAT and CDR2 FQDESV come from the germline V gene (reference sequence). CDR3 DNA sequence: TGTGCCAGCAGCGCACTCACAGGGAACTACGAGCAGTACTTC. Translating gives CASSALTGNYEQYF. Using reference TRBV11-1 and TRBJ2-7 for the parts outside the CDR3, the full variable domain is EAEVAQSPRYKITEKSQAVAFWCDPISGHATLYWYRQILGQGPELLVQFQDESVVDDSQLPKDRFSAERLKGVDSTLKIQPAELGDSAMYLCASSALTGNYEQYFGPGTRLTVT.

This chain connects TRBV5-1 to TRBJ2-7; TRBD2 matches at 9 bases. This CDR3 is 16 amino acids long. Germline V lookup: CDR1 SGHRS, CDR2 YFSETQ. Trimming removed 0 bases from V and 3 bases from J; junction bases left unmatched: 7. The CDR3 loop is CASSLGAGGHNYEQYF. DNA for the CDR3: TGCGCCAGCAGCTTGGGAGCGGGGGGCCACAACTACGAGCAGTACTTC.

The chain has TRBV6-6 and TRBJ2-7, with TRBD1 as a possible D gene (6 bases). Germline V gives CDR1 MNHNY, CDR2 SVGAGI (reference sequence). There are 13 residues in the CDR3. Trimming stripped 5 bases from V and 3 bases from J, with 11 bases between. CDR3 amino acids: CASSPDRYYEQYF. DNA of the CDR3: TGTGCCAGCAGTCCCGACAGGTACTACGAGCAGTACTTC.

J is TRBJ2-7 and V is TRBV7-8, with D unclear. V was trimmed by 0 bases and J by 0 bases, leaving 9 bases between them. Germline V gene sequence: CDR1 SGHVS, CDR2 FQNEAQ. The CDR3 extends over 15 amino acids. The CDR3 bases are TGTGCCAGCAGCTTAGCGGCGAGCAGCTCCTACGAGCAGTACTTC. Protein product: CASSLAASSSYEQYF.

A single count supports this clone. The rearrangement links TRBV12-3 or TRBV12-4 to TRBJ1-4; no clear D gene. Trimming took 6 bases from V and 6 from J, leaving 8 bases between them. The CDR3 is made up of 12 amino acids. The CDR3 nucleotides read TGTGCCAGCAGGGATTTAGATGAAAAACTGTTTTTT. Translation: CASRDLDEKLFF.

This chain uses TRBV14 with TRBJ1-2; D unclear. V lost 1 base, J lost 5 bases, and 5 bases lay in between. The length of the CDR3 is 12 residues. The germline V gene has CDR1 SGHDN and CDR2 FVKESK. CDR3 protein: CASSQGFYGYTF. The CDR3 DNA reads TGTGCCAGCAGCCAAGGATTTTATGGCTACACCTTC.

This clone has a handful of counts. This CDR3 is CATSTRGGHDDYGYTF. Here the CDR3 DNA reads TGTGCCACCAGCACCAGAGGGGGTCACGATGACTATGGCTACACCTTC. The V gene is TRBV15, the J gene TRBJ1-2; a possible D gene is TRBD1 (6 bases). V gave up 4 bases and J gave up 3 bases, with 18 bases separating them. CDR1 and CDR2 from the germline V gene are LNHNV and YYDKDF (reference sequence). This CDR3 has 16 residues.

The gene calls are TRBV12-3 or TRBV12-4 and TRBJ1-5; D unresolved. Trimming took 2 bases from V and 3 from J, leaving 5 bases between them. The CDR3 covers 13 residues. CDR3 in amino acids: CASSLSINQPQHF. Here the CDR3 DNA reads TGTGCCAGCAGTTTAAGTATCAATCAGCCCCAGCATTTT.

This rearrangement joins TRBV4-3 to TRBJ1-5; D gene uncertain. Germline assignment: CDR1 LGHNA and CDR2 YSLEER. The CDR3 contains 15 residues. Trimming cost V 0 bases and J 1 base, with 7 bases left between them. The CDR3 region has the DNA TGCGCCAGCAGCCAAGAAGCTTACAGCAATCAGCCCCAGCATTTT. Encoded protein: CASSQEAYSNQPQHF.

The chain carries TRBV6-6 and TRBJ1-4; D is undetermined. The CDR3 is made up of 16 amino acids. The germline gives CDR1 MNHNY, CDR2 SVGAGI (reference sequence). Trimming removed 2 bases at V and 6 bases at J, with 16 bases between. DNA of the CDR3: TGTGCCAGCAGTTACGGGATGAGTAAGAGGGATGAAAAACTGTTTTTT. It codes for CASSYGMSKRDEKLFF.

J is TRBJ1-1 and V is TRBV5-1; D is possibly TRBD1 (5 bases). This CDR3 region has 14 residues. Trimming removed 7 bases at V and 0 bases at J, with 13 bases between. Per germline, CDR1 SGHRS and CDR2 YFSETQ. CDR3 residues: CASYGGDLNTEAFF. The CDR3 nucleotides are TGCGCCAGCTACGGAGGGGATTTGAACACTGAAGCTTTCTTT.

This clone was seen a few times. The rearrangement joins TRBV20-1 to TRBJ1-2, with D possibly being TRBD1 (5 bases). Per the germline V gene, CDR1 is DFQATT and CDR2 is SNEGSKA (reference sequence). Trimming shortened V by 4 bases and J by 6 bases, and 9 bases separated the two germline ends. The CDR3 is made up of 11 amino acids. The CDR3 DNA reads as TGCAGTGCTAACCGAGGGGATGGCTACACCTTC. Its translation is CSANRGDGYTF.

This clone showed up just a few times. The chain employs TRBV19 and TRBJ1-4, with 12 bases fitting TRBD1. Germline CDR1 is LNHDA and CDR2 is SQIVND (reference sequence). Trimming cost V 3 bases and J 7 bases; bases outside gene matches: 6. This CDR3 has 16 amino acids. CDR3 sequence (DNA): TGTGCCAGTAGTATTCTGTTGGGACAGGGGGCTGAAAAACTGTTTTTT. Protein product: CASSILLGQGAEKLFF. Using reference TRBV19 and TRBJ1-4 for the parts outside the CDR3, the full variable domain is DGGITQSPKYLFRKEGQNVTLSCEQNLNHDAMYWYRQDPGQGLRLIYYSQIVNDFQKGDIAEGYSVSREKKESFPLTVTSAQKNPTAFYLCASSILLGQGAEKLFFGSGTQLSVL.

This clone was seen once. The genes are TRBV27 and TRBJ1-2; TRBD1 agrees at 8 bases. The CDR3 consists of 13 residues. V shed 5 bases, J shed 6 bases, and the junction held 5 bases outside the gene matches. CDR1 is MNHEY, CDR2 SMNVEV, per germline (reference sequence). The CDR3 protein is CASSPRGRDGYTF. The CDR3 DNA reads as TGTGCCAGCAGTCCCAGGGGGCGGGATGGCTACACCTTC.